This TCR beta chain came from a study of cytomegalovirus exposure and HLA in healthy donors. As regards this clone: Its antigen is currently unknown. Other nucleotide sequences in the sample specify the same CDR3.

This CDR3 has 13 residues. V lost 1 base and J lost 4; bases outside the gene matches: 1. Per the germline V gene, CDR1 is SGHAT and CDR2 is FQNNGV. The repertoire was sequenced with immunoSEQ multiplex PCR; TCRdb's copy has only in-frame clones and lacks some. The profile shows some 180,000 clones, around nine tenths of them singletons. Overall study results and limits: The study labeled 150 to 200 TCR beta chains cytomegalovirus-associated. Across donors, most TCRs were seen rarely, yet some public ones were widespread.

The donors were members of the validation cohort comprising some 120 subjects, separate from the roughly 640-subject first cohort. The sequence derives from a man under 40 in good health and CMV-seropositive. The chain has TRBV11-2 and TRBJ2-7; 7 bases map to TRBD2. Source material: PBMCs. The CDR3 region is CASSLAGLYEQYF. CDR3 nucleotides: TGTGCCAGCAGCTTAGCGGGACTATACGAGCAGTACTTC.